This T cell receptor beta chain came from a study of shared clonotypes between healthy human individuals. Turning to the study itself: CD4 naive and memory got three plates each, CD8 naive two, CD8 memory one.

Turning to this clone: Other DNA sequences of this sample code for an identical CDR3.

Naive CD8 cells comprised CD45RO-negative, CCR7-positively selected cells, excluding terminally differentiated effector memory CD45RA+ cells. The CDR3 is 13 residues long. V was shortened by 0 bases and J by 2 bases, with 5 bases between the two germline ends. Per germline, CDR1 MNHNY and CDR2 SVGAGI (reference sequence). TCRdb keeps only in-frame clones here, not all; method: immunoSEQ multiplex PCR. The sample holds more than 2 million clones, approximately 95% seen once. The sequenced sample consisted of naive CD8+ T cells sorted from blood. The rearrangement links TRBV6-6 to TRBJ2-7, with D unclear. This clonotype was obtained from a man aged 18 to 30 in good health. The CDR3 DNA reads TGTGCCAGCAGTTACTCGACGGCCTACGAGCAGTACTTC. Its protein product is CASSYSTAYEQYF.